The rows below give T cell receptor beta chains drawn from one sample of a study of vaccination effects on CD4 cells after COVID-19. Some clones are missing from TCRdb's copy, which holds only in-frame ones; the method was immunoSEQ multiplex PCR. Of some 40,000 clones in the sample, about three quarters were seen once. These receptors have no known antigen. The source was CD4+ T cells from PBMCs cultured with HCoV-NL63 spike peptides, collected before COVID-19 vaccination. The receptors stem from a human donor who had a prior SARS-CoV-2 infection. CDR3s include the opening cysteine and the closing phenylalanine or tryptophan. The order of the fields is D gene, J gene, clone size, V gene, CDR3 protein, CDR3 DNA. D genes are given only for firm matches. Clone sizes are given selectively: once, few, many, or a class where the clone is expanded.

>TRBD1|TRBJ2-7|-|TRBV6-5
CASSLDRIGEQYF
TGTGCCAGCAGTCTGGACAGGATAGGGGAGCAGTACTTC
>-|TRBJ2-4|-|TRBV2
CASSQTGPAKNIQYF
TGTGCCAGCAGTCAAACAGGGCCAGCCAAAAACATTCAGTACTTC
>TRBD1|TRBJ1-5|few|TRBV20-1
CSASVPDRVSQPQHF
TGCAGTGCTAGTGTACCGGACAGGGTGTCTCAGCCCCAGCATTTT
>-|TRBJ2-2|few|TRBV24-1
CATSDFPDTGELFF
TGTGCCACCAGTGATTTTCCAGACACCGGGGAGCTGTTTTTT
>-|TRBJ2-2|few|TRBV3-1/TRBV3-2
CASSLSGDYGGELFF
TGTGCCAGCAGCCTTTCCGGGGATTACGGCGGGGAGCTGTTTTTT
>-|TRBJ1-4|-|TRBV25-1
CASSEPGSNEKLFF
TGTGCCAGCAGTGAGCCTGGGAGCAATGAAAAACTGTTTTTT
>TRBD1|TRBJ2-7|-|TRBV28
CASSSVGGRDGEQYF
TGTGCCAGCAGTTCAGTAGGGGGCAGGGATGGCGAGCAGTACTTC
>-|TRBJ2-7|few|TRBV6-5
CASSPTREYEQYF
TGTGCCAGCAGCCCGACGCGCGAATACGAGCAGTACTTC
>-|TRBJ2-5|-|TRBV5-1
CASSPRDPKETQYF
TGCGCCAGCAGCCCCCGGGACCCAAAAGAGACCCAGTACTTC
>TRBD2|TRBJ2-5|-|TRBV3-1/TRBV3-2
CATRGGGGFGETQYF
TGTGCCACTAGGGGCGGGGGGGGCTTTGGGGAGACCCAGTACTTC
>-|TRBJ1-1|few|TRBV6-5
CASSYSTGEAFF
TGTGCCAGCAGTTACTCTACGGGGGAAGCTTTCTTT
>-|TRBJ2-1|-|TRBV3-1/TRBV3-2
CASSQSSGGVRSYNEQFF
TGTGCCAGCAGCCAATCTTCAGGAGGGGTTAGGTCCTACAATGAGCAGTTCTTC
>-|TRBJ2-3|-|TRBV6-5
CASTRTLTDTQYF
TGTGCCAGCACCCGGACGCTCACAGATACGCAGTATTTT
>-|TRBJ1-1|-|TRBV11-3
CASSLADLEAHTEAFF
TGTGCCAGCAGCTTAGCGGATTTAGAGGCGCACACTGAAGCTTTCTTT
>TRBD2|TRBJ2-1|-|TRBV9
CASREPGLAGENEQFF
TGTGCCAGCAGAGAACCGGGACTAGCGGGGGAAAATGAGCAGTTCTTC
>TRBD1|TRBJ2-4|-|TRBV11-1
CASSLDRGDIQYF
TGTGCCAGCAGCTTAGACAGGGGGGACATTCAGTACTTC
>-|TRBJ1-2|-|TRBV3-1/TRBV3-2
CASSPLHRATYGYTF
TGTGCCAGCAGCCCCCTCCACAGGGCAACCTATGGCTACACCTTC
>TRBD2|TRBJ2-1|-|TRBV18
CASSPPGTSHYYNEQFF
TGTGCCAGCTCACCACCGGGGACTAGCCATTACTACAATGAGCAGTTCTTC
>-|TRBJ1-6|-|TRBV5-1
CASSLVGTRYNSPLHF
TGCGCCAGCAGCTTGGTAGGGACACGCTATAATTCACCCCTCCACTTT
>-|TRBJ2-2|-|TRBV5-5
CASSLEEGRGRLFF
TGTGCCAGCAGCTTGGAAGAAGGGCGGGGGCGGCTGTTTTTT
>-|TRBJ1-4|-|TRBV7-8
CASSLVWGDNEKLFF
TGTGCCAGCAGCTTAGTCTGGGGAGATAATGAAAAACTGTTTTTT
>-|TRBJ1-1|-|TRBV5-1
CASSLAGPTEAFF
TGCGCCAGCAGCTTGGCAGGGCCAACTGAAGCTTTCTTT
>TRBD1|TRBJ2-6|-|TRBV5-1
CASREETGGAAGANVLTF
TGCGCCAGCAGGGAAGAGACAGGGGGCGCGGCTGGGGCCAACGTCCTGACTTTC
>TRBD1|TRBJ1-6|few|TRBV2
CASSGTGADSPLHF
TGTGCCAGCAGTGGGACAGGGGCCGATTCACCCCTCCACTTT
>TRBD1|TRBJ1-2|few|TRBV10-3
CAIRQGGPYGYTF
TGTGCCATCCGACAGGGTGGCCCTTATGGCTACACCTTC
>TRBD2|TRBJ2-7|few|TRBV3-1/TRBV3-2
CASSWTSGNGGYEQYF
TGTGCCAGCAGCTGGACTAGCGGCAATGGTGGCTACGAGCAGTACTTC
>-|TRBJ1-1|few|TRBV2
CARESRGELNTEAFF
TGTGCCAGGGAGTCCCGTGGGGAATTGAACACTGAAGCTTTCTTT
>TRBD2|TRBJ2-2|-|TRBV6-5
CASNLAGDTGELFF
TGTGCCAGCAATCTAGCGGGGGATACCGGGGAGCTGTTTTTT
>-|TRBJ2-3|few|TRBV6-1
CASSEGNTDTQYF
TGTGCCAGCAGTGAAGGTAACACAGATACGCAGTATTTT
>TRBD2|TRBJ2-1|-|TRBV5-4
CASSLASGAGGLSYNEQFF
TGTGCCAGCAGCTTGGCCAGTGGGGCGGGGGGCTTATCCTACAATGAGCAGTTCTTC
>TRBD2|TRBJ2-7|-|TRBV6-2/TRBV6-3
CASSLGLAGGEQYF
TGTGCCAGCAGTTTGGGACTAGCGGGGGGCGAGCAGTACTTC
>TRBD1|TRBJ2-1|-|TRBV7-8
CASSLVLRRRDSHNEQFF
TGTGCCAGCAGCTTAGTTCTTCGTCGACGGGACAGTCACAATGAGCAGTTCTTC
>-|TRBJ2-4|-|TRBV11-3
CASSLDPLAQNIQYF
TGTGCCAGCAGCTTAGATCCTCTGGCTCAAAACATTCAGTACTTC
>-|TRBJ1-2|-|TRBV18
CASSPGGDYGYTF
TGTGCCAGCTCACCAGGGGGTGACTATGGCTACACCTTC